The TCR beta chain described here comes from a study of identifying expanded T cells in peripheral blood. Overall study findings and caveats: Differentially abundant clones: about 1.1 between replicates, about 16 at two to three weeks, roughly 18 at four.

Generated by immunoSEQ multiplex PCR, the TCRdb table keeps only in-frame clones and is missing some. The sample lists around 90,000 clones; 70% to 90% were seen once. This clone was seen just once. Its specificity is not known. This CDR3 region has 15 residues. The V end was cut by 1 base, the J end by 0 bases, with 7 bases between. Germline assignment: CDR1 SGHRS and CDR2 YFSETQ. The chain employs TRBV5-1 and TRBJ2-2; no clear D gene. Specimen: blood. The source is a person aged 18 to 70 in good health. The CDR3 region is CASSLLVANTGELFF. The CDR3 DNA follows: TGCGCCAGCAGCTTGTTGGTAGCGAACACCGGGGAGCTGTTTTTT.